These 17 T cell receptor beta chains were all obtained from the same sample, sequenced in a study of blood T cell repertoires in COVID-19. The repertoire was sequenced with immunoSEQ multiplex PCR; TCRdb's copy has only in-frame clones and lacks some. The sample consists of 150,000 to 200,000 clones, roughly 82% of them appearing once. The sequenced sample consisted of PBMCs or T cells enriched from blood (not recorded which). The receptors derive from a man in his fifties or sixties who had recovered from COVID-19.

The chain uses TRBV27 and TRBJ1-4, with D possibly being TRBD1 (6 bases). V lost 6 bases and J 0 bases, leaving 14 bases between the germline ends. This CDR3 spans 16 amino acids. CDR1 is MNHEY, CDR2 SMNVEV, per germline (reference sequence). The CDR3 DNA reads as TGTGCCAGCAGAGGGGGATGGGGTACAACTAATGAAAAACTGTTTTTT. It encodes CASRGGWGTTNEKLFF.

The V gene is TRBV12-5, the J gene TRBJ2-1, with D maybe TRBD1 (6 bases). V was pared by 3 bases and J by 6 bases, with 12 bases between. Germline V CDR1 and CDR2: LGHNT, FRNRAP. The CDR3 length is 14 residues. CDR3 amino acids: CASGFEGQFNEQFF. For the CDR3, the DNA is TGTGCTAGTGGTTTCGAAGGACAGTTCAATGAGCAGTTCTTC.

The chain couples TRBV21-1 to TRBJ2-5; the DNA was not compared with TRBD1, the D call given in the table. TRBV21-1 is marked as a pseudogene. CDR3 length: 16 amino acids. CDR3 region: CASSKAPTNRDETQYF. The CDR3 DNA reads as TGTGCCAGCAGCAAAGCCCCCACCAACAGGGATGAGACCCAGTACTTC.

The V gene is TRBV28, the J gene TRBJ1-2, with 9 bases matching TRBD1. Trimming took 5 bases from V and 8 from J; bases not matched to a gene: 9. The CDR3 runs to 14 residues. Looked up from germline, CDR1 is MDHEN and CDR2 is SYDVKM. CDR3 bases: TGTGCCAGCAGTGGGGGACAGGGAAGGAGGGGCTACACCTTC. This encodes CASSGGQGRRGYTF.

The V and J genes are TRBV14 and TRBJ1-6, with a weak D call TRBD1 (5 bases). CDR1 and CDR2 (germline): SGHDN, FVKESK. Trimming cost V 7 bases and J 6 bases, with 10 bases left between them. There are 13 residues in the CDR3. This CDR3 is CASNRGGNSPLHF. The DNA for the CDR3 is TGTGCCAGCAATAGGGGAGGTAATTCACCCCTCCACTTT.

The rearrangement joins TRBV3-1 (or the pseudogene TRBV3-2) to TRBJ1-4; D may be TRBD1 (5 bases). V was cut by 1 base and J by 3 bases, with 12 bases left in between. Germline V gene data show CDR1 as LGHDT and CDR2 as YNNKEL (reference sequence). The length of the CDR3 is 16 residues. This chain's CDR3 is CASSQGQGWANEKLFF. The CDR3, as DNA: TGTGCCAGCAGCCAAGGGCAGGGCTGGGCTAATGAAAAACTGTTTTTT.

V is TRBV7-9 and J is TRBJ2-7; 7 positions agree with TRBD2. CDR1 is SEHNR, CDR2 FQNEAQ, per germline (reference sequence). V shed 5 bases and J 5 bases; nucleotides not matched to a gene: 9. The CDR3 contains 14 residues. CDR3 region: CASSGTRTSDEQYF. CDR3 nucleotide sequence: TGTGCCAGCAGCGGTACGAGGACTAGTGACGAGCAGTACTTC.

The genes are TRBV24-1 and TRBJ2-3; 7 bases agree with TRBD1. V lost 3 bases, J lost 2 bases, and 7 bases stayed unmatched. The CDR3 spans 16 residues. Germline V lookup: CDR1 KGHDR, CDR2 SFDVKD. Written as DNA, the CDR3 is TGTGCCACCAGTGATACAGGGGTAGAGGTCACAGATACGCAGTATTTT. This translates into CATSDTGVEVTDTQYF.

The chain links TRBV7-3 to TRBJ2-1, with 8 bases lining up with TRBD2. J was trimmed by 9 bases and V by 2 bases; bases with no gene match: 12. The germline CDR1 and CDR2 sequences are SGHTA and FQGTGA. This CDR3 comprises 16 residues. DNA for the CDR3: TGTGCCAGCAGCTTAGTGACGGGAGGGCACTTGGGTGAGCAGTTCTTC. Encoded protein: CASSLVTGGHLGEQFF.

The CDR3 reads CASSYHRSGEQFF. CDR3 coding DNA: TGTGCCAGCAGCTACCACCGGAGTGGTGAGCAGTTCTTC. The chain employs TRBV7-3 and TRBJ2-1; D call uncertain. The CDR3 length is 13 residues. Germline V lookup: CDR1 SGHTA, CDR2 FQGTGA. The V end was cut by 4 bases, the J end by 9 bases, with 13 bases between.

This chain joins TRBV19 and TRBJ2-5, with TRBD1 matching over 9 bases. The CDR3 runs to 14 residues. With V trimmed by 6 bases and J by 2 bases, 4 bases remained unmatched. Per germline, CDR1 LNHDA and CDR2 SQIVND (reference sequence). This CDR3 reads CASSQTGGQETQYF. CDR3 nucleotides: TGTGCCAGTAGCCAGACAGGGGGACAAGAGACCCAGTACTTC.

The rearrangement joins TRBV6-2 or TRBV6-3 to TRBJ2-3; no clear D gene. CDR3 size: 12 residues. Germline CDR1 reads MNHEY; CDR2 reads SVGEGT. With 6 bases removed from V and 4 bases from J, the gap between germline ends came to 8 bases. CDR3 DNA sequence: TGTGCCAGCAGCCCGACACCAGATACGCAGTATTTT. Amino acid sequence: CASSPTPDTQYF.

To note about this clone: The same CDR3 also results from other DNA sequences found in this sample. The chain employs TRBV19 and TRBJ1-5, with a weak D call TRBD1 (5 bases). The CDR3 runs 16 residues. CDR1 and CDR2 (germline): LNHDA, SQIVND (reference sequence). The V gene lost 4 bases and the J gene lost 0 bases, with 13 bases spanning the gap. CDR3 bases: TGTGCCAGTAGTACCGGACGGGACTATAGCAATCAGCCCCAGCATTTT. Translating gives CASSTGRDYSNQPQHF.

This clone showed up just a few times. The V gene is TRBV6-1, the J gene TRBJ2-3; the D is unclear. Germline lookup yields CDR1 MNHNS and CDR2 SASEGT. The V end lost 8 bases, the J end lost 5 bases, and 11 bases lay between the germline ends. This CDR3 region has 12 residues. The DNA for the CDR3 is TGTGCCAGCGCTAGTTCTGGAGATACGCAGTATTTT. Translated, it gives CASASSGDTQYF.

V gene TRBV5-8 combines with J gene TRBJ1-2; D is possibly TRBD1 (5 bases). Germline loops: CDR1 SGHTS, CDR2 YDEGEE. Between the trimmed V and J ends, which lost 2 bases and 4 bases, there was a span of 9 bases. The CDR3 loop spans 13 amino acids. CDR3 residues: CASSFTGPYGYTF. The CDR3 DNA sequence: TGTGCCAGCAGCTTCACAGGCCCCTATGGCTACACCTTC.

A single count supports this clone. This rearrangement joins TRBV19 to TRBJ2-1; the D is unclear. Germline loops: CDR1 LNHDA, CDR2 SQIVND (reference sequence). Trimming shortened V by 7 bases and J by 9 bases, and 10 bases separated the two germline ends. CDR3 length equals 11 residues. This chain's CDR3 is CASTHGSEQFF. The CDR3 bases are TGTGCCAGTACCCATGGCAGTGAGCAGTTCTTC.

A word on this clone: One end of the junction does not line up with germline, which may come from a read error. The CDR3 DNA sequence: TGTGCTAGCAGCTTAGACCGGGGTCGGGAGACCCAGTACTTC. This gives the protein CASSLDRGRETQYF. The chain uses TRBV7-7 and TRBJ2-5; maybe TRBD2 (5 bases). Germline values: CDR1 SSHAT, CDR2 FNYEAQ (reference sequence). This CDR3 has 14 residues.